This T cell receptor beta chain came from a study of T cells in Graves' hyperthyroidism and ophthalmopathy. At the level of the study: The initial diagnosis was the point when peripheral blood was collected, ahead of any treatment. Study-level points and caveats: The model made its ophthalmopathy prediction, and onset followed a median about 5.9 months later. Among clonotypes expanded in thyroid above 0.001, most were also found in blood.

As for this clonotype: Antigen: not known.

It was RNA transcripts that yielded the amplified TCR beta CDR3 regions. First-round RT-PCR with HTBI primers amplified the TCR CDR3 region. TCRdb ran MiXCR on the multiplex PCR reads and lists one entry per CDR3 protein. Among 490,000 or so distinct CDR3 sequences listed, about 20% were seen once. In germline, CDR1 is MNHEY, CDR2 SMNVEV (reference sequence). The CDR3 spans 13 residues. The V gene end was trimmed by 4 bases and the J gene end by 7 bases; junction bases not matched to a gene: 5. The V call is TRBV27, the J call TRBJ1-2; TRBD1 matches at 8 bases. The sequencing input was blood. The sequence was collected from a man aged 40-55 years with Graves' ophthalmopathy. Written as DNA, the CDR3 is TGTGCCAGCAGTTGGACAGGGTATACTGGCTACACCTTC. Its translation: CASSWTGYTGYTF.